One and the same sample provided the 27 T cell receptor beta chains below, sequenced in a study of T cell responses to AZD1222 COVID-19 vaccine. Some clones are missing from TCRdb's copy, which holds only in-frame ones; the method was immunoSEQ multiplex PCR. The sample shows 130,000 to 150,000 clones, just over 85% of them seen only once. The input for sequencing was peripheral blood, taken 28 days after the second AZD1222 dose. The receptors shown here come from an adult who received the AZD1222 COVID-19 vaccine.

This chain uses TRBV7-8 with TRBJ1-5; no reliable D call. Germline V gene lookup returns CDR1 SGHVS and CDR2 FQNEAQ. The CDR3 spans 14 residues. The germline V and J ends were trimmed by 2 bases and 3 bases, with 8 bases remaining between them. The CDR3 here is CASSLPDLNQPQHF. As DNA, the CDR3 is TGTGCCAGCAGCTTACCCGACCTCAATCAGCCCCAGCATTTT. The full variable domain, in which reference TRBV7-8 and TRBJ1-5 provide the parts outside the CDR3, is GAGVSQSPRYKVAKRGQDVALRCDPISGHVSLFWYQQALGQGPEFLTYFQNEAQLDKSGLPSDRFFAERPEGSVSTLKIQRTQQEDSAVYLCASSLPDLNQPQHFGDGTRLSIL.

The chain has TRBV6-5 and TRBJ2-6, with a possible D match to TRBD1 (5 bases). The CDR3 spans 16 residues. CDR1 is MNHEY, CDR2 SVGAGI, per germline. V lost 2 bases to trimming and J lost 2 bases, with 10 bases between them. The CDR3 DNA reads TGTGCCAGCAGTTACGACAGCGTAGCTGGGGCCAACGTCCTGACTTTC. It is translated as CASSYDSVAGANVLTF.

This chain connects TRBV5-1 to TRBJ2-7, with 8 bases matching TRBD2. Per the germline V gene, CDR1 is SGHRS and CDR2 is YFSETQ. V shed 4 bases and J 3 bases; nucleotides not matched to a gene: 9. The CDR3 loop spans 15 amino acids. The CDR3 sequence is CASSPSASGFYEQYF. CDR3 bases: TGCGCCAGCAGCCCTTCGGCTAGCGGGTTCTACGAGCAGTACTTC.

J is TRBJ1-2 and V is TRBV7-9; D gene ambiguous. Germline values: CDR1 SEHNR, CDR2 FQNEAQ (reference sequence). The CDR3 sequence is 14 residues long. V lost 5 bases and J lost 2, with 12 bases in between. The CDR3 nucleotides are TGTGCCAGCAGCCCCGAGCCACTGAACTATGGCTACACCTTC. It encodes CASSPEPLNYGYTF.

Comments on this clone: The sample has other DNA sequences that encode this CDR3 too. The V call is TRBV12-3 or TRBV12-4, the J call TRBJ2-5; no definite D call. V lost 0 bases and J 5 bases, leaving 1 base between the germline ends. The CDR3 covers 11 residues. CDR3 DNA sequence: TGTGCCAGCAGTTTAGCCGAGACCCAGTACTTC. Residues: CASSLAETQYF.

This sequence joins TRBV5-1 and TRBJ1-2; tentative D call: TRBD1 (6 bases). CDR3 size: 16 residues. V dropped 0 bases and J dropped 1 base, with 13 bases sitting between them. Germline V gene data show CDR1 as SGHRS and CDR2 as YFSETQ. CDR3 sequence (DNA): TGCGCCAGCAGCTTGGTTATGGGGGCCGTTAACTATGGCTACACCTTC. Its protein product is CASSLVMGAVNYGYTF.

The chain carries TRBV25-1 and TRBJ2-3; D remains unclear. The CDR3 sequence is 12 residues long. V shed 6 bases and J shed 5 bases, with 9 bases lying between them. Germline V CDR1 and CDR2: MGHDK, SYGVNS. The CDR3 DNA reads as TGTGCCAGCAGCTTTCTTGGAGATACGCAGTATTTT. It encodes CASSFLGDTQYF.

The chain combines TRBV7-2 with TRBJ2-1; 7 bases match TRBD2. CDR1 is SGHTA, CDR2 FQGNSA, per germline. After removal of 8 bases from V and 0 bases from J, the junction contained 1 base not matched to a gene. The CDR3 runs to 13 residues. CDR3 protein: CASGLVSYNEQFF. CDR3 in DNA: TGTGCCAGCGGACTAGTCTCCTACAATGAGCAGTTCTTC.

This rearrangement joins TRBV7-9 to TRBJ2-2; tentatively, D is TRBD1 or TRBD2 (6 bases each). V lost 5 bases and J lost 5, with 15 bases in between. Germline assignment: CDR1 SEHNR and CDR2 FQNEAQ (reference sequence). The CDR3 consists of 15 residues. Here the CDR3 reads CASSKTQGRTGELFF. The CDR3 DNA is TGTGCCAGCAGCAAAACTCAGGGGAGGACCGGGGAGCTGTTTTTT. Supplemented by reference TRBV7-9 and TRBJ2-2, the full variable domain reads DTGVSQNPRHKITKRGQNVTFRCDPISEHNRLYWYRQTLGQGPEFLTYFQNEAQLEKSRLLSDRFSAERPKGSFSTLEIQRTEQGDSAMYLCASSKTQGRTGELFFGEGSRLTVL.

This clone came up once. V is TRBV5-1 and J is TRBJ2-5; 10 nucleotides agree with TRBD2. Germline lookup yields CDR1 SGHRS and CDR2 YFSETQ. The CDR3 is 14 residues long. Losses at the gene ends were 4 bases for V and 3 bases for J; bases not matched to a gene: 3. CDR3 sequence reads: CASSLLAGEETQYF. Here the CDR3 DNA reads TGCGCCAGCAGCCTTCTAGCGGGAGAAGAGACCCAGTACTTC.

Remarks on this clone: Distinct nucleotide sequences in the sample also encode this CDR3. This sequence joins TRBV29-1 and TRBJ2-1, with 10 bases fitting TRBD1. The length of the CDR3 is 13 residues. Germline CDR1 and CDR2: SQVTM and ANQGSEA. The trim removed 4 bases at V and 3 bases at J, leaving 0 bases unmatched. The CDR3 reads CSVGTGGYNEQFF. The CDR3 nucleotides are TGCAGCGTTGGGACAGGGGGCTACAATGAGCAGTTCTTC.

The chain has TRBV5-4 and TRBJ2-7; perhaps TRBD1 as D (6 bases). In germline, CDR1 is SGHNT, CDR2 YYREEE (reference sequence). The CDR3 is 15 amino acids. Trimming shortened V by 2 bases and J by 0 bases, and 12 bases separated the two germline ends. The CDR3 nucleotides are TGTGCCAGCAGCTTCCGGGACACCCCCTCCTACGAGCAGTACTTC. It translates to CASSFRDTPSYEQYF.

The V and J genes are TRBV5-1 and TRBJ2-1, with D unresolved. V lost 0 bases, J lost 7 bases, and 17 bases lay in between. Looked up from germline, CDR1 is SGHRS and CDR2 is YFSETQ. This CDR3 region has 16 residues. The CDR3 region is CASSLASSPGRNEQFF. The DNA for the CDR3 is TGCGCCAGCAGCTTGGCGTCCAGCCCCGGAAGGAATGAGCAGTTCTTC. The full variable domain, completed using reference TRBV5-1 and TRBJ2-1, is KAGVTQTPRYLIKTRGQQVTLSCSPISGHRSVSWYQQTPGQGLQFLFEYFSETQRNKGNFPGRFSGRQFSNSRSEMNVSTLELGDSALYLCASSLASSPGRNEQFFGPGTRLTVL.

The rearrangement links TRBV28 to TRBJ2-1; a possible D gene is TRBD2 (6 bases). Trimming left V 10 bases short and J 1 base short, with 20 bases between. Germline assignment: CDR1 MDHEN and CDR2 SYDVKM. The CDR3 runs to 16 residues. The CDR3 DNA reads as TGTGCCATCTCGCCCGCCTCAGGGACTTCCTACAATGAGCAGTTCTTC. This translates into CAISPASGTSYNEQFF.

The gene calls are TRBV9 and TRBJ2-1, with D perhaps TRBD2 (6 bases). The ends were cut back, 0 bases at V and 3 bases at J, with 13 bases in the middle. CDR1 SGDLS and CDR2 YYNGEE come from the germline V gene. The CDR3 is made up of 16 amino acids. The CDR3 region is CASSVEIRGYYNEQFF. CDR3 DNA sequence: TGTGCCAGCAGCGTAGAGATCCGGGGGTACTACAATGAGCAGTTCTTC.

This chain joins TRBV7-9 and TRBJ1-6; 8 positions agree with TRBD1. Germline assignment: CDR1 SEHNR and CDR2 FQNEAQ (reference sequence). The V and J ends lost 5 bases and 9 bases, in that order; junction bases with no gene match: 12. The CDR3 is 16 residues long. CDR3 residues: CASSQMSGGAGSPLHF. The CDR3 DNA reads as TGTGCCAGCAGCCAGATGTCAGGGGGCGCTGGTTCACCCCTCCACTTT.

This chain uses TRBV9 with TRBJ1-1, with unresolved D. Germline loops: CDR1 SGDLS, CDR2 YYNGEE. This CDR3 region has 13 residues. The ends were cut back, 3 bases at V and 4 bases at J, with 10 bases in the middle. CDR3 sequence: CASSDSPVTEAFF. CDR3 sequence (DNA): TGTGCCAGCAGCGATTCTCCGGTCACTGAAGCTTTCTTT.

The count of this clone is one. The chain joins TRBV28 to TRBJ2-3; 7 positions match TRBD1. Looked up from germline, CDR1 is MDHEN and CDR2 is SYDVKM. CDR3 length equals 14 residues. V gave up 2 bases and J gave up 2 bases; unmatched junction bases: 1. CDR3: CASSLRGPTDTQYF. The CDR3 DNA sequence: TGTGCCAGCAGTTTAAGGGGGCCCACAGATACGCAGTATTTT.

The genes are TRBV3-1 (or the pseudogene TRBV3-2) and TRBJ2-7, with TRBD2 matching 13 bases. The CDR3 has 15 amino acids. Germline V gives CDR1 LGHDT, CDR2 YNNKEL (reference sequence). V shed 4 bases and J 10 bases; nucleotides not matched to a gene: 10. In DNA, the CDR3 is TGTGCCAGCAGCCGTCTCACTAGCGGGGGGGCGGAACAGTACTTC. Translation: CASSRLTSGGAEQYF.

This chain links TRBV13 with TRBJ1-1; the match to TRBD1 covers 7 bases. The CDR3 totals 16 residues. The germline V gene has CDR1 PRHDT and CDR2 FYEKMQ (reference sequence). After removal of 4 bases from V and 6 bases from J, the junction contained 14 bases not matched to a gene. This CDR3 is CASSYPGQYEPPEAFF. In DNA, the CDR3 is TGTGCCAGCAGCTACCCGGGACAGTATGAACCACCTGAAGCTTTCTTT.

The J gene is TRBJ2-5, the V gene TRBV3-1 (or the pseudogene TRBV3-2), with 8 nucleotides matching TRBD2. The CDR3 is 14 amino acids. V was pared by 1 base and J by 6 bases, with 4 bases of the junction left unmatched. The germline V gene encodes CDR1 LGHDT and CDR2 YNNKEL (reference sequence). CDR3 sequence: CASSQAGGAKTQYF. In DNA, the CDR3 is TGTGCCAGCAGCCAAGCGGGGGGGGCGAAGACCCAGTACTTC.

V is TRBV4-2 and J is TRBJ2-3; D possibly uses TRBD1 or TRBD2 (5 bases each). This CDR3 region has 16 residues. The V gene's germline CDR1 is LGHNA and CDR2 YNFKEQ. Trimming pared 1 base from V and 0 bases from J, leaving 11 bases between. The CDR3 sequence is CASSQGGAPSTDTQYF. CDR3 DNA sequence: TGTGCCAGCAGCCAAGGAGGGGCGCCTAGCACAGATACGCAGTATTTT.

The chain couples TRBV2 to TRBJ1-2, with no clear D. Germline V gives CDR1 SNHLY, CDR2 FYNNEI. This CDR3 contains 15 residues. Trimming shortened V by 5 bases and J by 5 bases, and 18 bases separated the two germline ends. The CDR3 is CASSLQDGNPYGYTF. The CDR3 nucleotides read TGTGCCAGCAGTCTTCAGGATGGGAACCCATATGGCTACACCTTC.

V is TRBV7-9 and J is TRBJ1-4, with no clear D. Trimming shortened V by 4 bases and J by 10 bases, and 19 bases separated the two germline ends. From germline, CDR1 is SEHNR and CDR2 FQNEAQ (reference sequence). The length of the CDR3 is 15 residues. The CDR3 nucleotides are TGTGCCAGCAGCTCGCTGTTGGGGTCAGATGTAAAACTGTTTTTT. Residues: CASSSLLGSDVKLFF.

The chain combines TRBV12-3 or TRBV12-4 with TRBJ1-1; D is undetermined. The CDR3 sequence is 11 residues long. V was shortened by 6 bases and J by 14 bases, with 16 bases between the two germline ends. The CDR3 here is CASSFSHLLFF. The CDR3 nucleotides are TGTGCCAGCAGCTTCTCCCACCTCCTCTTCTTT.

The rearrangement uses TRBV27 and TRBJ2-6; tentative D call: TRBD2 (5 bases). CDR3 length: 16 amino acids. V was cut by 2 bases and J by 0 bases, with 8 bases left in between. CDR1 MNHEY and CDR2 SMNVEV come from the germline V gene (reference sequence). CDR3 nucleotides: TGTGCCAGCAGTTTAAAACGGGGCTCTGGGGCCAACGTCCTGACTTTC. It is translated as CASSLKRGSGANVLTF.

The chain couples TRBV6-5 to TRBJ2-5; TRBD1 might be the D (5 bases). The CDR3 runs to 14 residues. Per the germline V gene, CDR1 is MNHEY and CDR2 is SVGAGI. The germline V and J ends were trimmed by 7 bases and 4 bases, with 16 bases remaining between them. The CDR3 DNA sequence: TGTGCCAGCATTCTGACCAGGGATGGAGAGACCCAGTACTTC. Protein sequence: CASILTRDGETQYF.